This TCR beta chain is drawn from a study of T cells expressing NK-cell markers. Study-wide findings and caveats: HCMV specificity was not established for the expanded NKG2C+ T cell clones.

The CDR3 runs 16 residues. Per the germline V gene, CDR1 is LNHNV and CDR2 is YYDKDF (reference sequence). Each CDR3 protein gets one entry in TCRdb, which reprocessed the 5' RACE reads and gives no DNA. Its table lists 6,000 to 7,500 distinct CDR3 sequences. Turning to this clonotype: Its antigen is undetermined.

This clonotype originated in a man aged 18 to 69 in good health. Sequencing used blood T cells: a sorted CD56 or NKG2C T cell subset, CD4+ or CD8+ T cells, or bulk PBMC T cells (not recorded which). V and J are TRBV15 and TRBJ2-1; TCRdb calls TRBD2, which cannot be checked without DNA. CDR3: CATSRSSGGAYNEQFF.